This is a list of T cell receptor beta chains from one sample in a study of immune evolution from preneoplasia to lung adenocarcinoma. Sequenced by immunoSEQ multiplex PCR; TCRdb stores in-frame clones only, minus some. The sample has a few thousand clones, 85% to 90% seen once. Sequencing was carried out using FFPE adjacent normal lung tissue. Receptors were obtained from a person aged 55 to 79 with lung adenocarcinoma. CDR3s include the opening cysteine and the closing phenylalanine or tryptophan.

13,TRBV19,TRBJ2-2,CATHDTNTGELFF
12,TRBV11-3,TRBJ2-7,CASSLDLQSQYF
11,TRBV20-1,TRBJ1-1,CRASVNTEAFF
15,TRBV5-6,TRBJ1-2,CASSLVQGLSYGYTF
13,TRBV7-2,TRBJ1-1,CASSETRNTEAFF
14,TRBV19,TRBJ2-2,CASRYGSNTGELFF
15,TRBV11-3,TRBJ2-5,CASSLVLGSRETQYF
15,TRBV7-3,TRBJ1-6,CASEPPGGTDSPLHF
16,TRBV7-3,TRBJ2-6,CASSITGFSGANVLTF
15,TRBV30,TRBJ1-5,CAWSFGQGSNQPQHF
17,TRBV9,TRBJ2-5,CASSVGEETASIGVQYF
14,TRBV2,TRBJ2-1,CASCRTSSDDEQFF
18,TRBV11-3,TRBJ2-2,CASSLEAFGGANTGELFF
15,TRBV25-1,TRBJ1-1,CASSEGGRRNTEAFF
13,TRBV2,TRBJ1-2,CASITTRAYGYTF
13,TRBV7-2,TRBJ2-5,CASSLTYQGTQYF
15,TRBV7-2,TRBJ2-7,CASSGPTGGSYEQYF
15,TRBV5-1,TRBJ2-3,CASSFRGASTDTQYF